This T cell receptor beta chain was captured by sequencing in a study of T cells in narcolepsy. V was pared by 2 bases and J by 1 base, with 6 bases between. The CDR3 runs 14 residues. The germline gives CDR1 MNHNY, CDR2 SVGAGI (reference sequence). Clones were sequenced by immunoSEQ multiplex PCR, and TCRdb holds only the in-frame ones, with some missing. The sample holds around 30,000 clones, 81% seen once. Whole-study results and caveats: Healthy controls reportedly lacked the autoreactive clonotypes serially found in patients' blood.

Note on this clone: Antigen specificity is unknown.

The chain employs TRBV6-6 and TRBJ2-1, with a weak D call TRBD2 (5 bases). Sequencing was performed on memory (CD45RA-) CD4+ T cells from blood. The clonotype comes from a human donor in good health. CDR3: CASSYRESYNEQFF. The DNA for the CDR3 is TGTGCCAGCAGTTACAGGGAGTCCTACAATGAGCAGTTCTTC.